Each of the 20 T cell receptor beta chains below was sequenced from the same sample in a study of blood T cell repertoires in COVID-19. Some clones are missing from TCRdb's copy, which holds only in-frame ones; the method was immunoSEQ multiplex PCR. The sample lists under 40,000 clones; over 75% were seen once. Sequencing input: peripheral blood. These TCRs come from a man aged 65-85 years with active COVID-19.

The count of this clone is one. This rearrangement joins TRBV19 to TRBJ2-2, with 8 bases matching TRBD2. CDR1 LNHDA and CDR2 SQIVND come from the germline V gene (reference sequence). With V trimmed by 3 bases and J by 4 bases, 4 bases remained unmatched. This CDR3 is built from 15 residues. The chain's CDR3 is CASSITGGSTGELFF. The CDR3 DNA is TGTGCCAGTAGTATCACGGGGGGGTCCACCGGGGAGCTGTTTTTT. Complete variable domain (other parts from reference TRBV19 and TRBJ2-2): DGGITQSPKYLFRKEGQNVTLSCEQNLNHDAMYWYRQDPGQGLRLIYYSQIVNDFQKGDIAEGYSVSREKKESFPLTVTSAQKNPTAFYLCASSITGGSTGELFFGEGSRLTVL.

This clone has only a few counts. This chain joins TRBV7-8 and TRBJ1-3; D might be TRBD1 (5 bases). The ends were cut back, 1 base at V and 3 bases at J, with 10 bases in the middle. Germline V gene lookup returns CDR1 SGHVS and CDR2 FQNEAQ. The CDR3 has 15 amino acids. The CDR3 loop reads CASSLGWGLGNTIYF. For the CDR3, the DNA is TGTGCCAGCAGCTTAGGCTGGGGCCTTGGAAACACCATATATTTT.

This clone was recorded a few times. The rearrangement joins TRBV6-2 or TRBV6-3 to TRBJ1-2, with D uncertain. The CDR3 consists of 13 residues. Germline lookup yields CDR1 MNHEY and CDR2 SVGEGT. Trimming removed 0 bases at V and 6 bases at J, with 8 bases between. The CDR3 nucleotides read TGTGCCAGCAGTTACTCGGAGAGAAATGGCTACACCTTC. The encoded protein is CASSYSERNGYTF.

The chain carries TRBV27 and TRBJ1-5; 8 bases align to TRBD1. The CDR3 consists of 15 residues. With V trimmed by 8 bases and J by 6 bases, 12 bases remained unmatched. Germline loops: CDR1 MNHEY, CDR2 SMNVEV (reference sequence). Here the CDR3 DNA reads TGTGCCAGCTCCCCGGGAGCGACAGGGGTTCAGCCCCAGCATTTT. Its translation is CASSPGATGVQPQHF.

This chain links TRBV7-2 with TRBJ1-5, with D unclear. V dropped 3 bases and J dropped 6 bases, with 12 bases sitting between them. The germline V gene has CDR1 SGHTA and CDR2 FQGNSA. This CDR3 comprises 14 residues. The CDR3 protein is CASSFPGSRQPQHF. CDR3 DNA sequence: TGTGCCAGCAGCTTTCCGGGGAGCCGTCAGCCCCAGCATTTT. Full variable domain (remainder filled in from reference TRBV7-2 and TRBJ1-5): GAGVSQSPSNKVTEKGKDVELRCDPISGHTALYWYRQSLGQGLEFLIYFQGNSAPDKSGLPSDRFSAERTGGSVSTLTIQRTQQEDSAVYLCASSFPGSRQPQHFGDGTRLSIL.

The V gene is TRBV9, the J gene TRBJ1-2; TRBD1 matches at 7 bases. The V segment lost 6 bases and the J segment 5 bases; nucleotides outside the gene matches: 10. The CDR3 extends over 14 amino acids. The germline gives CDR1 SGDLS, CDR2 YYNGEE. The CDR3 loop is CASTTGVGRYGYTF. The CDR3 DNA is TGTGCCAGCACCACAGGGGTGGGTCGGTATGGCTACACCTTC.

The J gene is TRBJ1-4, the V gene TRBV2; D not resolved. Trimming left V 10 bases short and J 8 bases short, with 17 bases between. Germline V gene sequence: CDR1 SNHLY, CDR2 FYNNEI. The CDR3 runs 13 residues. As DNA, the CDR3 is TGTGCCACCCGTTTCGCCTTGGGCGAAAAACTGTTTTTT. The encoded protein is CATRFALGEKLFF.

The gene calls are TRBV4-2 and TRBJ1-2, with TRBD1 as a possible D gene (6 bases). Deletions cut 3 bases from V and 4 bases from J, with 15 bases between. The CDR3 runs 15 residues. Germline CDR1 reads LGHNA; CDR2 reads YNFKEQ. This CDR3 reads CASSQKQGESYGYTF. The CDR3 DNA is TGTGCCAGCAGCCAGAAACAGGGAGAGAGCTATGGCTACACCTTC.

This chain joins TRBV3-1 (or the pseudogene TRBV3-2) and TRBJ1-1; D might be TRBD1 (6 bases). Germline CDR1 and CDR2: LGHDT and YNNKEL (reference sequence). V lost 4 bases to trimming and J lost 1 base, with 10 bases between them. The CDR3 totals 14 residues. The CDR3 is CASSRETGNTEAFF. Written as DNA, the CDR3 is TGTGCCAGCAGCCGAGAGACAGGGAACACTGAAGCTTTCTTT.

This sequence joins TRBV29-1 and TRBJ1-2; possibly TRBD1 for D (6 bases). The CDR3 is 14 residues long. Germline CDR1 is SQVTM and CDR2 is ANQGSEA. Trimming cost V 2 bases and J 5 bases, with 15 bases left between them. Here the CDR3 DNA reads TGCAGCGTTGAAATCGTACAGGGAAGATATGGCTACACCTTC. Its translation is CSVEIVQGRYGYTF.

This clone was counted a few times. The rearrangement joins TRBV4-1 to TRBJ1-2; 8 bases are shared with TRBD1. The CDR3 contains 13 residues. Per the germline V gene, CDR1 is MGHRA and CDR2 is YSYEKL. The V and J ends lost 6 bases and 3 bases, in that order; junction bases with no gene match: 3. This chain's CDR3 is CASSGQGYYGYTF. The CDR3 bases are TGCGCCAGCAGTGGACAGGGCTACTATGGCTACACCTTC.

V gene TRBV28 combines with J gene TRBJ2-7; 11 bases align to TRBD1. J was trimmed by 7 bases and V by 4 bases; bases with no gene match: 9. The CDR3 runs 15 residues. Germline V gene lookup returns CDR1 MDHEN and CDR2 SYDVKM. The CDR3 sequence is CASSSAGTGGGEQYF. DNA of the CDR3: TGTGCCAGCAGTTCCGCCGGGACAGGGGGGGGTGAGCAGTACTTC.

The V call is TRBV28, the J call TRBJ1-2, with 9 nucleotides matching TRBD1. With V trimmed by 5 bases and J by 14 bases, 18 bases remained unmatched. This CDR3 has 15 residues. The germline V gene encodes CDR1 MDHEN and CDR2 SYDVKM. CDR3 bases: TGTGCCAGCAGTCCGGGGGGGGACAGGGCAGGATTTGGGACCTTC. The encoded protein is CASSPGGDRAGFGTF.

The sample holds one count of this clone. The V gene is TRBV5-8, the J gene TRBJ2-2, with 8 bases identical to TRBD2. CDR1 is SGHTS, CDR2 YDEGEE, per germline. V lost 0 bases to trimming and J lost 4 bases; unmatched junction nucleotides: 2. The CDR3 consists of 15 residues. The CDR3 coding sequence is TGTGCCAGCAGCTTGGAGCGGGGGCCCACCGGGGAGCTGTTTTTT. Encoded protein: CASSLERGPTGELFF.

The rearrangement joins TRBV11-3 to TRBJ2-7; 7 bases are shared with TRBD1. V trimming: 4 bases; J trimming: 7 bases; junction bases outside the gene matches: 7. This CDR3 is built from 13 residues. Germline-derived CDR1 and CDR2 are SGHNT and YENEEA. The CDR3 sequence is CASSSRGGLEQYF. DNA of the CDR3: TGTGCCAGCAGCTCCCGAGGGGGCTTGGAGCAGTACTTC.

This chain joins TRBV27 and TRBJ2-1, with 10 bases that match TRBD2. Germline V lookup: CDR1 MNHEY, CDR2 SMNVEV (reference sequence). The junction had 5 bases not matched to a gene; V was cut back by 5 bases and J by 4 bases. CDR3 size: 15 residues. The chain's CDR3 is CASSVSGGQYNEQFF. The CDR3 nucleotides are TGTGCCAGCAGTGTTAGCGGGGGGCAGTACAATGAGCAGTTCTTC.

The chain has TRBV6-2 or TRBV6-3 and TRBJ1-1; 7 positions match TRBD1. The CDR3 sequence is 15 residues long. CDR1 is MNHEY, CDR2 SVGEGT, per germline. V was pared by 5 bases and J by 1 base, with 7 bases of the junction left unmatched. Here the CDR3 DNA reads TGTGCCAGCAGTCGCCCCGGGACAGCGAACACTGAAGCTTTCTTT. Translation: CASSRPGTANTEAFF.

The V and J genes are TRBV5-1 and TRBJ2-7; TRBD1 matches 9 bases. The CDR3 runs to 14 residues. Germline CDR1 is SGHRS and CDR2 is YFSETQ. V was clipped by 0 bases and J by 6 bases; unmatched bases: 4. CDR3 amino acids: CASSLAGQGSEQYF. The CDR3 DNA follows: TGCGCCAGCAGCTTGGCGGGACAGGGAAGCGAGCAGTACTTC.

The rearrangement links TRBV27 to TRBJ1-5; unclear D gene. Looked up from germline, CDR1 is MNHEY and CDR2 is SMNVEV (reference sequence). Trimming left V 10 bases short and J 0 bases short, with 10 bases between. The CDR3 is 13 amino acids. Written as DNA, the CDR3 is TGTGCCACGCGGGCTTATAGCAATCAGCCCCAGCATTTT. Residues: CATRAYSNQPQHF.

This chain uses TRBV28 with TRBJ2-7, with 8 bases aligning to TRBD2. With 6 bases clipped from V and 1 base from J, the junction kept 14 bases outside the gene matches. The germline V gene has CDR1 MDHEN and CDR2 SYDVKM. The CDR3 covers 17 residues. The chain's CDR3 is CASRGSGSPMRSYEQYF. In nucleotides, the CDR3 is TGTGCCAGCAGGGGGAGCGGGAGTCCAATGAGATCCTACGAGCAGTACTTC. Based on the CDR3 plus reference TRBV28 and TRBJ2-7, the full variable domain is DVKVTQSSRYLVKRTGEKVFLECVQDMDHENMFWYRQDPGLGLRLIYFSYDVKMKEKGDIPEGYSVSREKKERFSLILESASTNQTSMYLCASRGSGSPMRSYEQYFGPGTRLTVT.